This entry features one T cell receptor beta chain sequence. With 6 bases clipped from V and 7 bases from J, the junction kept 11 bases outside the gene matches. CDR1 and CDR2 from the germline V gene are MNHEY and SVGAGI. The CDR3 is 15 residues long. The data belong to a study of blood T cell repertoires in COVID-19. Whole-study context: Acute and convalescent COVID-19 specimens originated in the United States, Italy and Spain. The analysed material was cDNA or gDNA that came from T cells, B-cell-depleted T cells, or PBMCs.

Per the authors' pipeline: Estimation of nucleated cell counts was performed using reference gene primer amplification. The repertoire was sequenced with immunoSEQ multiplex PCR; TCRdb's copy has only in-frame clones and lacks some. The V and J calls and clone size were taken over from that table, and D and trimming were inferred from the DNA. The table has 60,000 to 70,000 clones, over 80% seen once. The sequence came from a human donor in a cohort sampled during active COVID-19. The rearrangement links TRBV6-5 to TRBJ2-7, with 11 bases identical to TRBD1. Input material: peripheral blood. The CDR3 here is CASSLLGQGAQEQYF. The CDR3, as DNA: TGTGCCAGCAGCCTTCTTGGACAGGGGGCACAAGAGCAGTACTTC.